Below, 14 T cell receptor beta chains from the same sample are listed, as sequenced in a study of beta chain features in type 1 diabetes. Expressed TCRB transcripts were sequenced, since all the RNA that had been isolated was reverse transcribed. Measured with immunoSEQ multiplex PCR; TCRdb has only the in-frame clones, and not every one. The sample includes roughly 350,000 clones, 8.5% to 10% of them seen just once. Overall study results and limits: In all four CD4+ subsets, TCRB CDR3 length was significantly, moderately reduced in type 1 diabetes.

The antigens these receptors bind are not known. The sample was central memory CD4+ T cells from blood. These receptors were taken from a man aged 25-45 years with type 1 diabetes.

This clone came up a few times. The rearrangement joins TRBV5-4 to TRBJ1-2; TRBD1 might be the D (5 bases). V lost 4 bases to trimming and J lost 6 bases, with 16 bases between them. This CDR3 is built from 14 residues. Germline-derived CDR1 and CDR2 are SGHNT and YYREEE (reference sequence). The CDR3 reads CASSPFDRVHGYTF. The CDR3 DNA is TGTGCCAGCAGCCCCTTCGACAGAGTCCATGGCTACACCTTC.

V is TRBV28 and J is TRBJ1-4, with no clear D. The CDR3 contains 12 residues. Trimming took off 6 bases at V and 8 bases at J, with 10 bases between the two ends. CDR1 and CDR2 (germline): MDHEN, SYDVKM. The DNA for the CDR3 is TGTGCCAGCAGAGAAGTAAGCGAAAAACTGTTTTTT. This gives the protein CASREVSEKLFF.

This clone was observed a few times. The chain employs TRBV2 and TRBJ2-7; 8 nucleotides agree with TRBD1. V shed 6 bases and J 11 bases; nucleotides not matched to a gene: 15. This CDR3 region has 14 residues. The germline V gene encodes CDR1 SNHLY and CDR2 FYNNEI. CDR3 region: CASSEKGSRQGKYF. In nucleotides, the CDR3 is TGTGCCAGCAGCGAAAAAGGGAGTCGACAGGGGAAGTACTTC.

This chain connects TRBV7-2 to TRBJ2-1; TRBD2 agrees at 13 bases. J gave up 13 bases and V 7 bases, and 13 bases lay outside the gene matches. This CDR3 is built from 15 residues. Germline V gene sequence: CDR1 SGHTA, CDR2 FQGNSA. The CDR3 region is CASNRNTGTSGTQFF. The CDR3 DNA reads TGTGCCAGCAACCGAAATACCGGGACTAGCGGGACCCAGTTCTTC. Full variable domain (missing parts from reference TRBV7-2 and TRBJ2-1): GAGVSQSPSNKVTEKGKDVELRCDPISGHTALYWYRQSLGQGLEFLIYFQGNSAPDKSGLPSDRFSAERTGGSVSTLTIQRTQQEDSAVYLCASNRNTGTSGTQFFGPGTRLTVL.

The chain uses TRBV4-3 and TRBJ2-5, with 7 bases identical to TRBD2. The CDR3 spans 14 residues. The V and J ends lost 5 bases and 2 bases, in that order; junction bases with no gene match: 5. CDR1 is LGHNA, CDR2 YSLEER, per germline. The CDR3 region is CASSYTSAQETQYF. The CDR3 bases are TGCGCCAGCAGCTATACTAGCGCTCAAGAGACCCAGTACTTC.

This clone showed up just a few times. This chain connects TRBV2 to TRBJ2-5; 9 positions agree with TRBD1. The germline V gene encodes CDR1 SNHLY and CDR2 FYNNEI. Losses at the gene ends were 0 bases for V and 5 bases for J; bases not matched to a gene: 7. The CDR3 is 16 amino acids. CDR3 nucleotide sequence: TGTGCCAGCAGTGAAGCAGTACAGGGGGCGAGGGAGACCCAGTACTTC. It codes for CASSEAVQGARETQYF.

This clone showed up just a few times. V and J are TRBV11-2 and TRBJ2-7; 9 positions agree with TRBD2. Germline V gene lookup returns CDR1 SGHAT and CDR2 FQNNGV. Trimming cost V 1 base and J 1 base; bases outside gene matches: 2. The CDR3 is 15 residues long. CDR3 DNA sequence: TGTGCCAGCAGCTTAGGACTAGCGGTTTCCTACGAGCAGTACTTC. Translated: CASSLGLAVSYEQYF.

This chain connects TRBV25-1 to TRBJ2-5; 7 bases match TRBD1. From germline, CDR1 is MGHDK and CDR2 SYGVNS. This CDR3 is 15 amino acids long. V lost 0 bases, J lost 3 bases, and 4 bases stayed unmatched. The CDR3 spells CASSEYGTAEETQYF. In nucleotides, the CDR3 is TGTGCCAGCAGTGAATATGGGACAGCGGAAGAGACCCAGTACTTC.

At least ten counts were recorded for this clone. The chain recombines TRBV2 with TRBJ1-2; 10 bases align to TRBD1. The J segment lost 8 bases and the V segment lost 9 bases, leaving 12 bases of the junction unmatched. Germline-derived CDR1 and CDR2 are SNHLY and FYNNEI. The CDR3 is 14 amino acids. DNA of the CDR3: TGTGCCAGTCGGCCTCCCGGGACAGGGGAGGGCTACACCTTC. As protein: CASRPPGTGEGYTF.

This clone was observed a few times. This chain links TRBV20-1 with TRBJ2-5, with D possibly called TRBD1 or TRBD2 (5 bases each). The CDR3 loop spans 11 amino acids. V gave up 6 bases and J gave up 9 bases, with 14 bases separating them. Germline V gives CDR1 DFQATT, CDR2 SNEGSKA (reference sequence). CDR3 nucleotides: TGCAGTGCAAATTACCGGGACCCCCAGTACTTC. This codes for CSANYRDPQYF.

This clone was picked up a small number of times. The rearrangement joins TRBV11-2 to TRBJ2-1, with a weak D call TRBD2 (5 bases). The CDR3 totals 15 residues. Germline V gene data show CDR1 as SGHAT and CDR2 as FQNNGV. The ends were cut back, 1 base at V and 7 bases at J, with 14 bases in the middle. The CDR3 loop is CASSLVRGVSNEQFF. Written as DNA, the CDR3 is TGTGCCAGCAGCTTAGTCCGGGGAGTGTCGAATGAGCAGTTCTTC.

The V gene is TRBV30, the J gene TRBJ1-1; 7 bases fit TRBD1. The CDR3 sequence is 12 residues long. Looked up from germline, CDR1 is GTSNPN and CDR2 is SVGIG (reference sequence). With V trimmed by 6 bases and J by 4 bases, 5 bases remained unmatched. The CDR3 spells CACQGDSTEAFF. The CDR3 DNA is TGTGCCTGCCAAGGGGACAGCACTGAAGCTTTCTTT.

The chain combines TRBV7-2 with TRBJ2-5; D is possibly TRBD2 (5 bases). The CDR3 has 14 amino acids. Germline V CDR1 and CDR2: SGHTA, FQGNSA. V was trimmed by 1 base and J by 5 bases, leaving 11 bases between them. The CDR3 sequence is CASSLERTGETQYF. In DNA form, the CDR3 reads TGTGCCAGCAGCTTAGAAAGGACGGGGGAGACCCAGTACTTC.

This clone was seen a single time. V gene TRBV5-1 combines with J gene TRBJ2-2, with 8 bases that match TRBD2. The CDR3 totals 17 residues. Looked up from germline, CDR1 is SGHRS and CDR2 is YFSETQ. Trimming cost V 1 base and J 4 bases; bases outside gene matches: 9. CDR3 DNA sequence: TGCGCCAGCAGCTTGCTGATCCCGGGGGGGCTCACCGGGGAGCTGTTTTTT. It translates to CASSLLIPGGLTGELFF.